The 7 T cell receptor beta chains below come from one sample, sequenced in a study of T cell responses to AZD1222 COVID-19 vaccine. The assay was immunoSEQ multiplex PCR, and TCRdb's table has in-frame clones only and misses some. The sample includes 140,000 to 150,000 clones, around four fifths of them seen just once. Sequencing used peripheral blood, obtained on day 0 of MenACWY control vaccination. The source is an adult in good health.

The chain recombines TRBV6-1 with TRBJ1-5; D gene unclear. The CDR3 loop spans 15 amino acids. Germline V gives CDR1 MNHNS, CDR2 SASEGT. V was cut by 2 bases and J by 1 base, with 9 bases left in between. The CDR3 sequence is CASSEQSRSNQPQHF. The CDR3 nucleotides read TGTGCCAGCAGTGAACAGAGTAGAAGCAATCAGCCCCAGCATTTT.

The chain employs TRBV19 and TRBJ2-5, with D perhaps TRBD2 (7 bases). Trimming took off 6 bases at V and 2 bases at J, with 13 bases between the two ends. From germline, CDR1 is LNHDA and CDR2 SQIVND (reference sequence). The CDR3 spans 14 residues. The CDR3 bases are TGTGCCAGTAGGAGGGGGGGTGGTCAAGAGACCCAGTACTTC. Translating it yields CASRRGGGQETQYF. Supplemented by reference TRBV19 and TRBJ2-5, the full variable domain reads DGGITQSPKYLFRKEGQNVTLSCEQNLNHDAMYWYRQDPGQGLRLIYYSQIVNDFQKGDIAEGYSVSREKKESFPLTVTSAQKNPTAFYLCASRRGGGQETQYFGPGTRLLVL.

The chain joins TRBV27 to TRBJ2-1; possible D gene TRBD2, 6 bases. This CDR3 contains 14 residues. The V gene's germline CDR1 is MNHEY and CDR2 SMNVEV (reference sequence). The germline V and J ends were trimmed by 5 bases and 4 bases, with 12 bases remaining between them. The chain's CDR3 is CASSTTGLYNEQFF. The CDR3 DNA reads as TGTGCCAGCAGTACAACGGGACTGTACAATGAGCAGTTCTTC.

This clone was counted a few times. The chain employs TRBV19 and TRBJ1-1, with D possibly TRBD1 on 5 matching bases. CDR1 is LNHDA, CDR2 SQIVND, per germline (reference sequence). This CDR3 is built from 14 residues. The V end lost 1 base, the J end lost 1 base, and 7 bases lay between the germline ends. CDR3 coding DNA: TGTGCCAGTAGTATAGGGAGGGGGAACACTGAAGCTTTCTTT. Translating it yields CASSIGRGNTEAFF.

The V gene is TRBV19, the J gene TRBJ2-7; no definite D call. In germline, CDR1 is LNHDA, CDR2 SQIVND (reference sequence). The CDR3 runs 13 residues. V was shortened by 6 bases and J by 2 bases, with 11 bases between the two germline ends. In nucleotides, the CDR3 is TGTGCCAGTAGCCAATTCCCCGCCTACGAGCAGTACTTC. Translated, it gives CASSQFPAYEQYF.

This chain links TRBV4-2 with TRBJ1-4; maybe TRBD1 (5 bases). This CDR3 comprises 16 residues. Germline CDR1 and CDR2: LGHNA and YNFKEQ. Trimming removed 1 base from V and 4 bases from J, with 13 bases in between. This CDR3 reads CASSQVPVGGNEKLFF. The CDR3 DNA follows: TGTGCCAGCAGCCAAGTCCCGGTCGGGGGTAATGAAAAACTGTTTTTT.

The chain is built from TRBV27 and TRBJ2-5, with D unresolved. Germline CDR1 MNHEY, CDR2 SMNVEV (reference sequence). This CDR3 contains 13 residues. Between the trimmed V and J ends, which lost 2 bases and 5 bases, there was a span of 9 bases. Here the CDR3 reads CASSLNSRETQYF. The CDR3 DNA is TGTGCCAGCAGTTTAAACAGTAGGGAGACCCAGTACTTC.